The sequence of this TCR beta chain was determined in a study of shared clonotypes between healthy human individuals. Notes on the study in general: Collection of samples was limited to blood; tissue repertoires likely differ.

Only in-frame clones appear in the TCRdb table, and some are missing; sequencing was by immunoSEQ multiplex PCR. This table holds about 1 million clones, about 80% found once. Worth noting for this clone: The target antigen is unknown.

The germline V and J ends were trimmed by 3 bases and 4 bases, with 10 bases remaining between them. Germline assignment: CDR1 LNHDA and CDR2 SQIVND (reference sequence). The length of the CDR3 is 13 residues. The J gene is TRBJ2-7, the V gene TRBV19, with D hard to call. The sample taken for sequencing was memory CD4+ T cells from PBMCs. Stated subset: CD45RA-negative fraction. The receptor comes from a man between 18 and 29 years old in good health. Some clones in this sample may be carry-over from other donors' samples. CDR3 nucleotides: TGTGCCAGTAGTATGGAAACGTATTACGAGCAGTACTTC. This encodes CASSMETYYEQYF.